These 21 T cell receptor beta chains were sequenced from one sample in a study of T cell repertoires in cytomegalovirus infection. Their specific antigens are unknown. Each CDR3 protein gets one entry after TCRdb re-called the reads with MiXCR. The table has some 200,000 distinct CDR3 sequences, roughly two fifths seen once. The source was CD8+ T cells from cultured PBMCs, collected from culture after CMV antigen stimulation. The receptors derive from a human donor in good health (CMV status not recorded). Some clones in this sample may be carry-over from other donors' samples.

The table lists this clonotype with a few counts. The V and J genes are TRBV19 and TRBJ1-2, with D unresolved. Germline CDR1 reads LNHDA; CDR2 reads SQIVND (reference sequence). The V and J ends lost 5 bases and 8 bases respectively, with 12 bases between them. The CDR3 has 12 amino acids. The CDR3 loop reads CASSYRPGGYTF. The CDR3 region has the DNA TGTGCCAGTAGTTATCGACCAGGCGGCTACACCTTC.

The chain has TRBV6-2 or TRBV6-3 and TRBJ1-2; the D gene is possibly TRBD1 (6 bases). Trimming pared 2 bases from V and 0 bases from J, leaving 19 bases between. The CDR3 loop spans 18 amino acids. The germline V gene has CDR1 MNHEY and CDR2 SVGEGT. The CDR3 loop reads CASSYHLLGGHANYGYTF. CDR3 sequence (DNA): TGTGCCAGCAGTTACCACTTGTTGGGGGGCCATGCTAACTATGGCTACACCTTC.

This clonotype has more than one count but fewer than ten. This chain connects TRBV10-1 to TRBJ1-1; no clear D gene. The germline CDR1 and CDR2 sequences are WNHNN and SYGVQD (reference sequence). The V and J ends lost 2 bases and 2 bases respectively, with 6 bases between them. The CDR3 consists of 13 residues. As DNA, the CDR3 is TGCGCCAGCAGTGAGACGCCAAACACTGAAGCTTTCTTT. This sequence encodes CASSETPNTEAFF.

This chain joins TRBV14 and TRBJ1-1; weak D call: TRBD1 (5 bases). This CDR3 has 14 amino acids. Trimming shortened V by 1 base and J by 4 bases, and 10 bases separated the two germline ends. Germline V CDR1 and CDR2: SGHDN, FVKESK. In DNA form, the CDR3 reads TGTGCCAGCAGCCAAGGACCGGGACCCACTGAAGCTTTCTTT. As protein: CASSQGPGPTEAFF.

This clonotype came up a few times. CDR3 residues: CASSGDRSNQPQHF. Here the CDR3 DNA reads TGTGCCAGCAGTGGGGACAGAAGCAATCAGCCCCAGCATTTT. V gene TRBV2 combines with J gene TRBJ1-5; TRBD1 aligns across 7 bases. The length of the CDR3 is 14 residues. Looked up from germline, CDR1 is SNHLY and CDR2 is FYNNEI. J was trimmed by 1 base and V by 4 bases; bases with no gene match: 1. The full variable domain, with the rest looked up from reference TRBV2 and TRBJ1-5, is EPEVTQTPSHQVTQMGQEVILRCVPISNHLYFYWYRQILGQKVEFLVSFYNNEISEKSEIFDDQFSVERPDGSNFTLKIRSTKLEDSAMYFCASSGDRSNQPQHFGDGTRLSIL.

V usage is TRBV5-4 and J usage is TRBJ2-1; TRBD2 agrees at 15 bases. This CDR3 is built from 16 residues. The V gene's germline CDR1 is SGHNT and CDR2 YYREEE (reference sequence). Trimming at V came to 3 bases and at J to 6 bases, leaving 4 bases not matched to a gene. The CDR3 loop is CASSWTSGGALNEQFF. The CDR3 DNA is TGTGCCAGCAGCTGGACTAGCGGGGGGGCCCTCAATGAGCAGTTCTTC.

This chain joins TRBV5-1 and TRBJ1-2, with D unclear. With 0 bases removed from V and 4 bases from J, the gap between germline ends came to 13 bases. The CDR3 spans 15 residues. The V gene's germline CDR1 is SGHRS and CDR2 YFSETQ. The CDR3 loop reads CASSLGQSPTYGYTF. The CDR3 bases are TGCGCCAGCAGCTTGGGGCAGAGCCCTACCTATGGCTACACCTTC.

The rearrangement links TRBV15 to TRBJ2-7; D gene unclear. This CDR3 is built from 18 residues. V was pared by 2 bases and J by 2 bases, with 22 bases between. The germline gives CDR1 LNHNV, CDR2 YYDKDF (reference sequence). CDR3 nucleotides: TGTGCCACCAGCAGATCACCATCCTGGACGGACGCTACCTACGAGCAGTACTTC. Translating gives CATSRSPSWTDATYEQYF. Full variable domain (outside the CDR3, taken from reference TRBV15 and TRBJ2-7): DAMVIQNPRYQVTQFGKPVTLSCSQTLNHNVMYWYQQKSSQAPKLLFHYYDKDFNNEADTPDNFQSRRPNTSFCFLDIRSPGLGDTAMYLCATSRSPSWTDATYEQYFGPGTRLTVT.

The chain links TRBV27 to TRBJ1-2; TRBD1 aligns across 9 bases. The CDR3 runs 14 residues. CDR1 is MNHEY and CDR2 is SMNVEV in the germline V gene (reference sequence). V was pared by 5 bases and J by 8 bases, with 9 bases of the junction left unmatched. The CDR3 spells CASSDATGGRGYTF. The CDR3 nucleotides are TGTGCCAGCAGTGACGCGACAGGGGGGCGGGGCTACACCTTC.

The chain couples TRBV27 to TRBJ2-1; D is undetermined. Trimming took off 6 bases at V and 2 bases at J, with 14 bases between the two ends. This CDR3 has 15 residues. Germline V lookup: CDR1 MNHEY, CDR2 SMNVEV (reference sequence). CDR3 protein: CASRPDRSPYNEQFF. CDR3 DNA sequence: TGTGCCAGCAGGCCCGACCGGAGTCCCTACAATGAGCAGTTCTTC.

This clonotype has only one observation. This chain connects TRBV12-3 or TRBV12-4 to TRBJ2-5, with D unresolved. The CDR3 covers 12 residues. V lost 7 bases, J lost 4 bases, and 10 bases lay in between. The CDR3 region has the DNA TGTGCCAGCACCTCAGCAGGAGAGACCCAGTACTTC. It codes for CASTSAGETQYF.

The chain uses TRBV20-1 and TRBJ2-7; D is possibly TRBD2 (5 bases). The germline V and J ends were trimmed by 0 bases and 5 bases, with 11 bases remaining between them. The germline V gene has CDR1 DFQATT and CDR2 SNEGSKA (reference sequence). This CDR3 region has 13 residues. The CDR3, as DNA: TGCAGTGCTAGAGAACGACTACGCCACGAGCAGTACTTC. It encodes CSARERLRHEQYF.

The DNA for the CDR3 is TGTGCCAGCAGCCCAGGGAATTACATGGATGAGCAGTTCTTC. Its protein product is CASSPGNYMDEQFF. The genes are TRBV7-9 and TRBJ2-1; D is possibly TRBD1 (5 bases). The CDR3 contains 14 residues. Deletions cut 5 bases from V and 8 bases from J, with 16 bases between. CDR1 SEHNR and CDR2 FQNEAQ come from the germline V gene (reference sequence).

This chain joins TRBV27 and TRBJ1-1; 7 bases match TRBD1. The V segment lost 5 bases and the J segment 4 bases; nucleotides outside the gene matches: 10. Germline assignment: CDR1 MNHEY and CDR2 SMNVEV (reference sequence). The CDR3 is 15 amino acids. CDR3 sequence reads: CASSKTGFEATEAFF. The CDR3 coding sequence is TGTGCCAGCAGTAAGACAGGGTTTGAAGCCACTGAAGCTTTCTTT.

This clonotype was picked up many times. V gene TRBV7-9 combines with J gene TRBJ2-2, with D unclear. V was pared by 2 bases and J by 0 bases, with 19 bases between. Germline V CDR1 and CDR2: SEHNR, FQNEAQ (reference sequence). This CDR3 has 19 amino acids. The CDR3 loop reads CASSLNGYPTEANTGELFF. The CDR3, as DNA: TGTGCCAGCAGCTTAAATGGGTACCCGACGGAAGCGAACACCGGGGAGCTGTTTTTT.

J is TRBJ1-6 and V is TRBV7-3, with a tentative D call TRBD1 (5 bases). Per germline, CDR1 SGHTA and CDR2 FQGTGA. CDR3 size: 16 residues. Trimming removed 1 base at V and 9 bases at J, with 16 bases between. The CDR3 here is CASSLIPGRYLSPLHF. CDR3 nucleotides: TGTGCCAGCAGCTTAATTCCGGGACGATATCTTTCACCCCTCCACTTT.

This clonotype showed up just a few times. The chain combines TRBV7-9 with TRBJ1-1; D uncertain. Trimming left V 5 bases short and J 3 bases short, with 16 bases between. The CDR3 extends over 15 amino acids. Germline lookup yields CDR1 SEHNR and CDR2 FQNEAQ (reference sequence). The CDR3 sequence is CASSRSREVDTEAFF. The CDR3 region has the DNA TGTGCCAGCAGCCGTTCTAGGGAAGTAGACACTGAAGCTTTCTTT.

The sample holds many counts of this clonotype. The chain couples TRBV7-9 to TRBJ2-1; no definite D call. Trimming shortened V by 8 bases and J by 1 base, and 12 bases separated the two germline ends. Germline V CDR1 and CDR2: SEHNR, FQNEAQ (reference sequence). The CDR3 runs 14 residues. CDR3 coding DNA: TGTGCCAGCGGGTCAATAGATTCCTACAATGAGCAGTTCTTC. Its protein is CASGSIDSYNEQFF.

This clonotype has a handful of counts. The rearrangement uses TRBV7-2 and TRBJ1-5, with D perhaps matching TRBD1 (6 bases). This CDR3 comprises 18 residues. V gave up 5 bases and J gave up 2 bases, with 22 bases separating them. CDR1 SGHTA and CDR2 FQGNSA come from the germline V gene. The CDR3 nucleotides read TGTGCCAGCAGCCCTCACCTTGGGGGTGAGGGGGGCAATCAGCCCCAGCATTTT. The encoded protein is CASSPHLGGEGGNQPQHF. The full variable domain, rest sourced from reference TRBV7-2 and TRBJ1-5, is GAGVSQSPSNKVTEKGKDVELRCDPISGHTALYWYRQSLGQGLEFLIYFQGNSAPDKSGLPSDRFSAERTGGSVSTLTIQRTQQEDSAVYLCASSPHLGGEGGNQPQHFGDGTRLSIL.

This clonotype was picked up many times. The chain's CDR3 is CASSLSKGYTGELFF. CDR3 bases: TGTGCCAGCAGTTTATCGAAAGGGTACACCGGGGAGCTGTTTTTT. This rearrangement joins TRBV27 to TRBJ2-2; D remains ambiguous. The germline V gene has CDR1 MNHEY and CDR2 SMNVEV (reference sequence). This CDR3 has 15 amino acids. V was trimmed by 0 bases and J by 3 bases, leaving 8 bases between them.

In its sample, this clonotype was seen a few times. V is TRBV11-2 and J is TRBJ2-1; the D gene could be TRBD1 or TRBD2 (5 bases each). The germline gives CDR1 SGHAT, CDR2 FQNNGV. Trimming left V 5 bases short and J 6 bases short, with 29 bases between. This CDR3 contains 19 residues. The CDR3: CASSRYFSGTVKTGNEQFF. The CDR3 coding sequence is TGTGCCAGCAGCCGATATTTTTCCGGGACCGTAAAAACCGGCAATGAGCAGTTCTTC.